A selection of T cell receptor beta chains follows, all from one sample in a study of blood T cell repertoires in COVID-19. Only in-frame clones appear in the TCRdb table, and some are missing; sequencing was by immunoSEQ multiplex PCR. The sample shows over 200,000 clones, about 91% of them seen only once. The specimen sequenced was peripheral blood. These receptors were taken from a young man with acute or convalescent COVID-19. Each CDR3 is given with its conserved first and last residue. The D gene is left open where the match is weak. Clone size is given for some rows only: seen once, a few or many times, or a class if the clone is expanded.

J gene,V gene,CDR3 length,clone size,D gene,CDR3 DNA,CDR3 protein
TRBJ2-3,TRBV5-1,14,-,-,TGCGCCAGCAGCTTGGGGGGGCGCACAGATACGCAGTATTTT,CASSLGGRTDTQYF
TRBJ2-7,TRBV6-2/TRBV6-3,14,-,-,TGTGCCAGCAGTTACGCCGGGAAGAAATACGAGCAGTACTTC,CASSYAGKKYEQYF
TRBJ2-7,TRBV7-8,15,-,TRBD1,TGTGCCAGCAGCGCAAGACAGGGTAGGTCCTACGAGCAGTACTTC,CASSARQGRSYEQYF
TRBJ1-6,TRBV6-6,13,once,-,TGTGCCAGCAATGACTGGTCGAATTCACCCCTCCACTTT,CASNDWSNSPLHF
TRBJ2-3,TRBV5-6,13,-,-,TGTGCCAGCAGCTACAGGGGCACAGATACGCAGTATTTT,CASSYRGTDTQYF
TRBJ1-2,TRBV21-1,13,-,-,TGTGCCAGCCCCACGAACATAAACTATGGCTACACCTTC,CASPTNINYGYTF
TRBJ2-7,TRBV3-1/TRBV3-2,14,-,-,TGTGCCAGCAGCCAAGACCTCCGGGACTACGAGCAGTACTTC,CASSQDLRDYEQYF
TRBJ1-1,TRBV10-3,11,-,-,TGTGCCATCAGTGAGGGCATTGGAGCTTTCTTT,CAISEGIGAFF
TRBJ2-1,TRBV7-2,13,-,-,TGTGCCAGCAGCTTATTCGCCTACAATGAGCAGTTCTTC,CASSLFAYNEQFF
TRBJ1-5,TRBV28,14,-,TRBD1,TGTGCCATCAACAGGGGGCGAAGCAATCAGCCCCAGCATTTT,CAINRGRSNQPQHF
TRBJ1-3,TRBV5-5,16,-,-,TGTGCCAGCATCGCGTGGACAGTGGGATCTGGAAACACCATATATTTT,CASIAWTVGSGNTIYF
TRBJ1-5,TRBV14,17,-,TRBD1,TGTGCCAGCAGCCACCACGTCGACAGGGGGAAGAATCAGCCCCAGCATTTT,CASSHHVDRGKNQPQHF
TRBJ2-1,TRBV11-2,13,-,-,TGTGCCAGCAGCTTAGACAGGAACAATGAGCAGTTCTTC,CASSLDRNNEQFF
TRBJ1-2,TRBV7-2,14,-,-,TGTGCCAGCAGCCCACACAGGACCGTGGATGGCTACACCTTC,CASSPHRTVDGYTF
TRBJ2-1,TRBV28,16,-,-,TGTGCCAGCACCCCCTTGGGGCAGGGGTCCGGTCAGAGGCGGTTCTTC,CASTPLGQGSGQRRFF
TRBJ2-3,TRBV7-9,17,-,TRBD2,TGTGCCAGCAGCTTACGCGCTAGCGGCGAAGGCACAGATACGCAGTATTTT,CASSLRASGEGTDTQYF
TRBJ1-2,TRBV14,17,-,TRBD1,TGTGCCAGCAGCCAAGGGTCGGAGGGGGCGCGTCCCTATGGCTACACCTTC,CASSQGSEGARPYGYTF
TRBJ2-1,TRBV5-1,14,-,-,TGCGCCAGCAGCTACGTTAGCTCCTACAATGAGCAGTTCTTC,CASSYVSSYNEQFF
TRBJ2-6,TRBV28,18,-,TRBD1,TGTGCCAGCGGGGGACAGGGTCTTGGGCGCTCTGGGGCCAACGTCCTGACTTTC,CASGGQGLGRSGANVLTF
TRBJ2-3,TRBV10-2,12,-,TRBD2,TGCGCCAGCAGTGAGTCGAGCGGGGGGAGATATTTT,CASSESSGGRYF
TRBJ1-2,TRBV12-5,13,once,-,TGTGCTAGTGGGACGGACAGTTCCTATGGCTACACCTTC,CASGTDSSYGYTF
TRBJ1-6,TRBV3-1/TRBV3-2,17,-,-,TGTGCCAGCAGCCCCATCACGCGGGGGTCGCGCGATTCACCCCTCCACTTT,CASSPITRGSRDSPLHF
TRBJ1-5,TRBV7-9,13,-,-,TGTGCCAGCAGCCTCACAGGTGATCAGCCCCAGCATTTT,CASSLTGDQPQHF
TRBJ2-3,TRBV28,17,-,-,TGTGCCAGCAGTTTATTGGCCGGGAGTGGGGGCACAGATACGCAGTATTTT,CASSLLAGSGGTDTQYF
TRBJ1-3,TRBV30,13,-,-,TGTGCCTGGAGTGTAACCGGTGCAAACACCATATATTTT,CAWSVTGANTIYF
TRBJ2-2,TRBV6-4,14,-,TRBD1,TGTGCCAGCAGTAGGACAGGGGTCACCGGGGAGCTGTTTTTT,CASSRTGVTGELFF
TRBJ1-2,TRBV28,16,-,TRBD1,TGTGCCAGCAGGTTAAACCCCCGGACAGGGAACTATGGCTACACCTTC,CASRLNPRTGNYGYTF
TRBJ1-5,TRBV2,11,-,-,TGTGCCAGCAGCAGCGGTCAGCCCCAGCATTTT,CASSSGQPQHF
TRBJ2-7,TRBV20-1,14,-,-,TGCAGTGCTAGTCCCCCCCGGGGTGGGTACGAGCAGTACTTC,CSASPPRGGYEQYF
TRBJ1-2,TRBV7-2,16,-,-,TGTGCCAGCAGCTTATTATCAGTAACGACTAACTATGGCTACACCTTC,CASSLLSVTTNYGYTF
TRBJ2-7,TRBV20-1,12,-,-,TGCAGTGCTAGTCCGAGCTCCTACGAGCAGTACTTC,CSASPSSYEQYF
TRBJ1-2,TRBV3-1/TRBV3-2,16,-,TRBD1,TGTGCCAGCAGCCAAGCCTCCGGGACAGCTAACTATGGCTACACCTTC,CASSQASGTANYGYTF
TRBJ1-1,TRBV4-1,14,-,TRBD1,TGCGCCAGCAGCCAACTCGGGACAGGACTTGAAGCTTTCTTT,CASSQLGTGLEAFF
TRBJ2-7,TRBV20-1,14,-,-,TGCAGTGCTAGTGGAGACAGTAGAAACTACGAGCAGTACTTC,CSASGDSRNYEQYF
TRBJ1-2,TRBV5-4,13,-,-,TGTGCCAGCAGCTTGTGGGCAGGGGATGGCTACACCTTC,CASSLWAGDGYTF
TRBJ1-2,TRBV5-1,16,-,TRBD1,TGCGCCAGCAGCATCGGGACAGGGGGCGATAACTATGGCTACACCTTC,CASSIGTGGDNYGYTF
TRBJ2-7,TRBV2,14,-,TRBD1,TGTGCCAGCAGCGGGGAGACAGGGACCTACGAGCAGTACTTC,CASSGETGTYEQYF
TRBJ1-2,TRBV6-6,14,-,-,TGTGCCGCCAGGGACAATGGGCTACGCTATGGCTACACCTTC,CAARDNGLRYGYTF
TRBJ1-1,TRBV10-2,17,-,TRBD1,TGCGCCAGCAGTGAGTCGAACAGGGGGCTTAACGGCACTGAAGCTTTCTTT,CASSESNRGLNGTEAFF
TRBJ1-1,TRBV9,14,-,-,TGTGCCAGCAGGGAACCTACTACGGGCACTGAAGCTTTCTTT,CASREPTTGTEAFF
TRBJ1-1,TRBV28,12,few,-,TGTGCCAGCAGTTTAGTAGTCACTGAAGCTTTCTTT,CASSLVVTEAFF
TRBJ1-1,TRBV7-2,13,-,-,TGTGCCAGCAGCTCCGGAGCGAACACTGAAGCTTTCTTT,CASSSGANTEAFF
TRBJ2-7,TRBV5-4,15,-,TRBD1,TGTGCCAGCAGCTTTGGGTTGGCAGGGGGCCGCGAGCAGTACTTC,CASSFGLAGGREQYF
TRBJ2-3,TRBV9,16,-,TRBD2,TGTGCCAGCAGCTCCGGGACTAGCGGATACACAGATACGCAGTATTTT,CASSSGTSGYTDTQYF
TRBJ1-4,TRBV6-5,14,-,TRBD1,TGTGCCAGCAGTAGGACAGGGGACTATGAAAAACTGTTTTTT,CASSRTGDYEKLFF
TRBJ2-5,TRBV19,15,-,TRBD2,TGTGCCAGTGCCACCGGACTAGCGGGGGGAGCGACCCAGTACTTC,CASATGLAGGATQYF
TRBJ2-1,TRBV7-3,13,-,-,TGTGCCAGCAGCTTACGGAACAGTAATGAGCAGTTCTTC,CASSLRNSNEQFF
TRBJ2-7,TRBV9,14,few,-,TGTGCCAGCAGCCCAAGCGGTACCCCCTACGAGCAGTACTTC,CASSPSGTPYEQYF
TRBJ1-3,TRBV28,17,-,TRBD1,TGTGCCAGCAGTTTGGGACAGGGTCGGCCCTCTGGAAACACCATATATTTT,CASSLGQGRPSGNTIYF
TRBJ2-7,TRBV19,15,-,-,TGTGCCAGTAGTGCCACCGAGCGTCTAAGGTACGAGCAGTACTTC,CASSATERLRYEQYF
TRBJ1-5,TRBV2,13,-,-,TGTGCCAGCAATGGACAAAAAAATCAGCCCCAGCATTTT,CASNGQKNQPQHF
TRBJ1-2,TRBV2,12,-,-,TGTGCCAGCAGTGACAGACTTCTTGGCTACACCTTC,CASSDRLLGYTF
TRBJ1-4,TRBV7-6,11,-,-,TGTGCCAGCAGCTTGCGCGAAAAACTGTTTTTT,CASSLREKLFF
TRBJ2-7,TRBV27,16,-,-,TGTGCCAGCACCGCCACCGACACAGTCGCCCCCTACGAGCAGTACTTC,CASTATDTVAPYEQYF
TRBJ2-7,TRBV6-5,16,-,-,TGTGCCAGCAGTTACCGAGTCACACAGAGTCACTACGAGCAGTACTTC,CASSYRVTQSHYEQYF
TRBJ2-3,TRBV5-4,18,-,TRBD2,TGTGCCAGCAACCCCGGGACTAGCGGGGCCCGACTAACAGATACGCAGTATTTT,CASNPGTSGARLTDTQYF
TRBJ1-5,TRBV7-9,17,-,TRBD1,TGTGCCAGCAGCTTAGTAAGGTCGGGACAGCTCAATCAGCCCCAGCATTTT,CASSLVRSGQLNQPQHF
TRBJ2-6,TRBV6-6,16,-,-,TGTGCCAGCAGTTCTCTCAAGGGGCCTGGGGCCAACGTCCTGACTTTC,CASSSLKGPGANVLTF
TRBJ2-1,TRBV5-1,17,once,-,TGCGCCAGCAGCTTCCGAATTAGCGGAGCTTCCTACAATGAGCAGTTCTTC,CASSFRISGASYNEQFF
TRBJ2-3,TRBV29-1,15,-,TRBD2,TGCAGCGTTGCCTCGCTAGCGGGGATGGCAGATACGCAGTATTTT,CSVASLAGMADTQYF